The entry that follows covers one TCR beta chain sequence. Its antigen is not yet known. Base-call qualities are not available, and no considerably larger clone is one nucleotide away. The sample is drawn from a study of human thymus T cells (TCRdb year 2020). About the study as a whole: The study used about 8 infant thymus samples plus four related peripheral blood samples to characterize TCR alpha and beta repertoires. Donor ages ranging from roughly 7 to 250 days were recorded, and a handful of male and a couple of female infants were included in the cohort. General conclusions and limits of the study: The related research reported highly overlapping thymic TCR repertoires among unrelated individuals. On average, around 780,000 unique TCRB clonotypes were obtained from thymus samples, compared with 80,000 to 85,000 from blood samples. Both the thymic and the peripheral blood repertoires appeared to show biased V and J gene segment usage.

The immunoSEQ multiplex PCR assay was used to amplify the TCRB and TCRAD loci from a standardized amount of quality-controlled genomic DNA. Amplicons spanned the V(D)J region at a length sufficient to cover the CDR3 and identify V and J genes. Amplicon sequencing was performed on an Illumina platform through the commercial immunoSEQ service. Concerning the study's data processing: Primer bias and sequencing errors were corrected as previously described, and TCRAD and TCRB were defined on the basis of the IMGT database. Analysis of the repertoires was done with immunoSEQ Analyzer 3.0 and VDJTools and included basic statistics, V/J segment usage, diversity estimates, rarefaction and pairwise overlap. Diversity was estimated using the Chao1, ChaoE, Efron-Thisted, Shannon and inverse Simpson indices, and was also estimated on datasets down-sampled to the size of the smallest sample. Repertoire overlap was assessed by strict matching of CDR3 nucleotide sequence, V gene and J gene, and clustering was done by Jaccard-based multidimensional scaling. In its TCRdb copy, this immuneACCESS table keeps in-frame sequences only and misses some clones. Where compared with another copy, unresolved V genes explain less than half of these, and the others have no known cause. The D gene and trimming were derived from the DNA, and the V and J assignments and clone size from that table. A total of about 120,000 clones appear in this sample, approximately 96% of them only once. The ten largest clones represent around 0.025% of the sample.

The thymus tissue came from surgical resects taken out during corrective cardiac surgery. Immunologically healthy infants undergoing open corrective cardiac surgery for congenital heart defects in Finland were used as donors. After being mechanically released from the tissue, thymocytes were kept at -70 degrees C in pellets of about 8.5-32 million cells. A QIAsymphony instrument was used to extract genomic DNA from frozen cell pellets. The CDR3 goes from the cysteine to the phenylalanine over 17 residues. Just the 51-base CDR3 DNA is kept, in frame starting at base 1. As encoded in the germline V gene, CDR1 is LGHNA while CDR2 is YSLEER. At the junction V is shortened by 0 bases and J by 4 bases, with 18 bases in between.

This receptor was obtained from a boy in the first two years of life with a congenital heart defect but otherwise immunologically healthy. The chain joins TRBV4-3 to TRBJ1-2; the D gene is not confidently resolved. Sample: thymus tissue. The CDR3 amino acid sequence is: CASSQDLGPGLFYGYTF. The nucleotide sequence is TGCGCCAGCAGCCAAGACCTCGGGCCCGGGCTCTTCTATGGCTACACCTTC.